This entry lists 11 T cell receptor beta chains sequenced from one sample in a study of blood T cell repertoires in COVID-19. Generated by immunoSEQ multiplex PCR, the TCRdb table keeps only in-frame clones and is missing some. This sample has under 450,000 clones, with approximately 77% found just once. Specimen: peripheral blood. These receptors all come from a human donor with acute or convalescent COVID-19. The donor label of this sample is uncertain.

V gene TRBV29-1 combines with J gene TRBJ1-2; no reliable D call. Per the germline V gene, CDR1 is SQVTM and CDR2 is ANQGSEA. The V and J ends lost 4 bases and 6 bases respectively, with 12 bases between them. The CDR3 covers 12 residues. The CDR3 spells CSVALVRDGYTF. CDR3 sequence (DNA): TGCAGCGTTGCTTTAGTTCGGGATGGCTACACCTTC.

This clone was observed a handful of times. This chain joins TRBV28 and TRBJ1-1; possible D gene TRBD1, 5 bases. The germline V and J ends were trimmed by 6 bases and 1 base, with 15 bases remaining between them. CDR3 length: 15 residues. In germline, CDR1 is MDHEN, CDR2 SYDVKM. The CDR3 DNA reads as TGTGCCAGCAGGTGGGACTCCGGGAGGAACACTGAAGCTTTCTTT. It translates to CASRWDSGRNTEAFF.

The rearrangement joins TRBV18 to TRBJ2-3; D might be TRBD1 (6 bases). The germline V and J ends were trimmed by 2 bases and 2 bases, with 20 bases remaining between them. Germline V gene lookup returns CDR1 KGHSH and CDR2 LQKENI. The CDR3 loop spans 18 amino acids. CDR3 loop: CASSPSRATGRFTDTQYF. CDR3 bases: TGTGCCAGCTCACCATCTCGGGCGACAGGCCGTTTCACAGATACGCAGTATTTT.

This chain connects TRBV7-2 to TRBJ2-5, with D possibly being TRBD2 (7 bases). Trimming left V 2 bases short and J 2 bases short, with 12 bases between. This CDR3 region has 15 residues. CDR1 and CDR2 (germline): SGHTA, FQGNSA. The CDR3 coding sequence is TGTGCCAGCAGCTTACGGGGGGCTACACAAGAGACCCAGTACTTC. It codes for CASSLRGATQETQYF.

The chain links TRBV5-1 to TRBJ1-2; a possible D gene is TRBD1 (5 bases). Trimming removed 4 bases at V and 5 bases at J, with 18 bases between. Germline V gene sequence: CDR1 SGHRS, CDR2 YFSETQ. The CDR3 is 15 residues long. CDR3: CASSPPQTGLYGYTF. The CDR3 coding sequence is TGCGCCAGCAGCCCCCCTCAGACGGGACTTTATGGCTACACCTTC.

V usage is TRBV5-1 and J usage is TRBJ2-5; 8 positions match TRBD2. This CDR3 contains 16 residues. J lost 0 bases, V lost 4 bases, and 8 bases had no gene match. Germline CDR1 reads SGHRS; CDR2 reads YFSETQ. CDR3 nucleotides: TGCGCCAGCAGCCTAACTAGCGGAGTTAACCAAGAGACCCAGTACTTC. As protein: CASSLTSGVNQETQYF.

V and J are TRBV3-1 (or the pseudogene TRBV3-2) and TRBJ1-2, with 9 bases identical to TRBD1. In germline, CDR1 is LGHDT, CDR2 YNNKEL (reference sequence). After removal of 1 base from V and 8 bases from J, the junction contained 8 bases not matched to a gene. This CDR3 contains 15 residues. The CDR3 spells CASSQGPQGAVGYTF. As DNA, the CDR3 is TGTGCCAGCAGCCAAGGCCCACAGGGGGCGGTAGGCTACACCTTC.

Notes on this clone: This CDR3 is also generated by other DNA sequences in the sample. This chain connects TRBV12-3 or TRBV12-4 to TRBJ1-1, with D tentatively TRBD1 (5 bases). V lost 3 bases and J lost 1, with 6 bases in between. This CDR3 has 13 residues. DNA for the CDR3: TGTGCCAGCAGTTTGGGGGGGAACACTGAAGCTTTCTTT. Translating it yields CASSLGGNTEAFF.

This chain joins TRBV6-6 and TRBJ1-1; 10 bases match TRBD1. The V gene's germline CDR1 is MNHNY and CDR2 SVGAGI (reference sequence). The V and J ends lost 5 bases and 5 bases, in that order; junction bases with no gene match: 5. This CDR3 has 14 amino acids. CDR3 bases: TGTGCCAGCAGTAGGGGACAGGGGCGGACTGAAGCTTTCTTT. It specifies CASSRGQGRTEAFF.

V gene TRBV7-9 combines with J gene TRBJ1-1; D perhaps matches TRBD1 (5 bases). This CDR3 region has 15 residues. CDR1 is SEHNR and CDR2 is FQNEAQ in the germline V gene (reference sequence). V shed 5 bases and J shed 1 base, with 14 bases lying between them. For the CDR3, the DNA is TGTGCCAGCAGCAGGGTGGGGGGTGCGAACACTGAAGCTTTCTTT. This sequence encodes CASSRVGGANTEAFF.

This chain joins TRBV3-1 (or the pseudogene TRBV3-2) and TRBJ2-5; D gene ambiguous. Per germline, CDR1 LGHDT and CDR2 YNNKEL (reference sequence). CDR3 length: 14 residues. Trimming left V 5 bases short and J 7 bases short, with 17 bases between. In DNA, the CDR3 is TGTGCCAGCAGCAGCGAAGCGATCCGCGGGACCCAGTACTTC. Translated: CASSSEAIRGTQYF.